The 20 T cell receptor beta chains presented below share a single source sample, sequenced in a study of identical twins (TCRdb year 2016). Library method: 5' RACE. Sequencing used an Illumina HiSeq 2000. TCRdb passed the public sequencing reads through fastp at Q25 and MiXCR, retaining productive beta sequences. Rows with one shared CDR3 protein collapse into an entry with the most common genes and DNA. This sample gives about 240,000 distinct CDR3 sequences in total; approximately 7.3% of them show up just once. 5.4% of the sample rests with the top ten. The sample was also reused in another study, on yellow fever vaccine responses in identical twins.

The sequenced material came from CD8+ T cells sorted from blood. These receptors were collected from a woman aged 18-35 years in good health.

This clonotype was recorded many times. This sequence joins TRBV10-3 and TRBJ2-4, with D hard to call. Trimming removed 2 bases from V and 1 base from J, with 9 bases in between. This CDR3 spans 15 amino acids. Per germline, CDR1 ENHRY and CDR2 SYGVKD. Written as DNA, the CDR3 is TGTGCCATCAGTGAGGCTATGGGGGCCAAAAACATTCAGTACTTC. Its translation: CAISEAMGAKNIQYF.

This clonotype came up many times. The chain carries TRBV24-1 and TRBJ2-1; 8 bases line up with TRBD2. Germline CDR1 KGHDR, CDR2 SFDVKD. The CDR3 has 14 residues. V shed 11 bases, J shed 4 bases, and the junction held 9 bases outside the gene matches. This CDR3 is CASAGAGVYNEQFF. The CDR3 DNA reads TGTGCCAGTGCTGGAGCGGGAGTTTACAATGAGCAGTTCTTC.

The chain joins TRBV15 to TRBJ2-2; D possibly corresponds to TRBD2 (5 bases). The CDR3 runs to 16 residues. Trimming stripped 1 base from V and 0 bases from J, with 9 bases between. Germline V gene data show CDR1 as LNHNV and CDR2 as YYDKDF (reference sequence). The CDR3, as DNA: TGTGCCACCAGCAGAGCCGGAGCGGCGAACACCGGGGAGCTGTTTTTT. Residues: CATSRAGAANTGELFF.

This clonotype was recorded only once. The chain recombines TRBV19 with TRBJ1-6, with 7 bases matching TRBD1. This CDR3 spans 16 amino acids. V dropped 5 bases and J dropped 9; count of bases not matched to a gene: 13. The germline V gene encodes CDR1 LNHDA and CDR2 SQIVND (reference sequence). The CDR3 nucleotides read TGTGCCAGTAGTGCCCCGGGACAGTTTACTTTTTCACCCCTCCACTTT. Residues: CASSAPGQFTFSPLHF. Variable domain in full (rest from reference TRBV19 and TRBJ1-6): DGGITQSPKYLFRKEGQNVTLSCEQNLNHDAMYWYRQDPGQGLRLIYYSQIVNDFQKGDIAEGYSVSREKKESFPLTVTSAQKNPTAFYLCASSAPGQFTFSPLHFGNGTRLTVT.

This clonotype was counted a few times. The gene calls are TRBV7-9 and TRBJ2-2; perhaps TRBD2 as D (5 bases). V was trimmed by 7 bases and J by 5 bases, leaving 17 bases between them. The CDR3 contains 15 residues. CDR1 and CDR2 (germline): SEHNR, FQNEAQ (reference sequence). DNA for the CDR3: TGTGCCAGCACCTCTAGCCACCCGAGGACCGGGGAGCTGTTTTTT. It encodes CASTSSHPRTGELFF.

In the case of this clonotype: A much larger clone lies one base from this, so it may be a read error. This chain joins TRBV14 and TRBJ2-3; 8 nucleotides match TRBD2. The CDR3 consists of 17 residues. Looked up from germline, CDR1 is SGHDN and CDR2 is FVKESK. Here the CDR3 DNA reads TGTGCCAGCACCCAATGGGTAGTGGCGGGAGGAGAAGATACGCAGTATTTT. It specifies CASTQWVVAGGEDTQYF.

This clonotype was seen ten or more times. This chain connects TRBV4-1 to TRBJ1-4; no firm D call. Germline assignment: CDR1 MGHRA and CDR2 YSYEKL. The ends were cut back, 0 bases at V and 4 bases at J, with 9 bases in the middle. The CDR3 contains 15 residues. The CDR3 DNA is TGCGCCAGCAGCCAAGATTGGGGAGTTAATGAAAAACTGTTTTTT. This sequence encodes CASSQDWGVNEKLFF.

Here the CDR3 DNA reads TGCGCCAGCAGTGAGTCGGTCAGGAACACTGAAGCTTTCTTT. It specifies CASSESVRNTEAFF. The gene calls are TRBV10-1 and TRBJ1-1; D uncertain. V lost 0 bases and J lost 1, with 6 bases in between. This CDR3 spans 14 amino acids. CDR1 WNHNN and CDR2 SYGVQD come from the germline V gene (reference sequence).

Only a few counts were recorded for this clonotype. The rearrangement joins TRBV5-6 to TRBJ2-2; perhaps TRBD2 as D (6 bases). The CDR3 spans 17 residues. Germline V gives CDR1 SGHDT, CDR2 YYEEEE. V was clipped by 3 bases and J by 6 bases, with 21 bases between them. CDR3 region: CASSSPGTGVYSGELFF. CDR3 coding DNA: TGTGCCAGCAGCTCCCCTGGGACTGGCGTCTACTCCGGGGAGCTGTTTTTT.

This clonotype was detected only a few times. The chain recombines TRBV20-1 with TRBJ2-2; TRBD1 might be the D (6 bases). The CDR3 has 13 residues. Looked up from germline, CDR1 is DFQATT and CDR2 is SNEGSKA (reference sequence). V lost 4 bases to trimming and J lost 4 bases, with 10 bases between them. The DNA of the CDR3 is TGCAGTGCTATAAGAGGGGGCACCGGGGAGCTGTTTTTT. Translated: CSAIRGGTGELFF.

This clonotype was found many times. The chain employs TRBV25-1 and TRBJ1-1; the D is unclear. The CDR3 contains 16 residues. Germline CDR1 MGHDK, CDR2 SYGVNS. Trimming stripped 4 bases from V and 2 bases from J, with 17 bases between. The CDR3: CASSGGIPAINTEAFF. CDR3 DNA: TGTGCCAGCAGTGGAGGGATCCCGGCGATAAACACTGAAGCTTTCTTT.

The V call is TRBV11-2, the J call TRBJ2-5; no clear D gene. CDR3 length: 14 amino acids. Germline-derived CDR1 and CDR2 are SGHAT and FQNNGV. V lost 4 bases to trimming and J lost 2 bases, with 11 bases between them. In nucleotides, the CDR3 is TGTGCCAGCAGCTCCGGAAAAGGGCAAGAGACCCAGTACTTC. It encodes CASSSGKGQETQYF.

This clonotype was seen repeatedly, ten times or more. CDR3 sequence (DNA): TGCGCCAGCAGCTTCCTGACGCCTACTAGCACAGATACGCAGTATTTT. Protein sequence: CASSFLTPTSTDTQYF. The chain recombines TRBV5-1 with TRBJ2-3; D unclear. CDR1 and CDR2 from the germline V gene are SGHRS and YFSETQ. V was cut by 2 bases and J by 0 bases, with 13 bases left in between. The CDR3 is 16 residues long. Filled out from reference TRBV5-1 and TRBJ2-3, the complete variable domain reads KAGVTQTPRYLIKTRGQQVTLSCSPISGHRSVSWYQQTPGQGLQFLFEYFSETQRNKGNFPGRFSGRQFSNSRSEMNVSTLELGDSALYLCASSFLTPTSTDTQYFGPGTRLTVL.

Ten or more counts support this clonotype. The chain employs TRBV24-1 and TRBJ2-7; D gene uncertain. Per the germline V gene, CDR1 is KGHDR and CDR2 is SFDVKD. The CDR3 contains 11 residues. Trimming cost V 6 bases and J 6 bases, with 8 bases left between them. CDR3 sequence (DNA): TGTGCCACCAGTTCCCTAGGCGAGCAGTACTTC. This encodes CATSSLGEQYF.

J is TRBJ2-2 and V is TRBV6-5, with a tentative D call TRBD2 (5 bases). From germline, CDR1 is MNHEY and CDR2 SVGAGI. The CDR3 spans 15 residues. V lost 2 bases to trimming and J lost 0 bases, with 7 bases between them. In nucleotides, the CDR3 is TGTGCCAGCAGTTACCGGACTGCGAACACCGGGGAGCTGTTTTTT. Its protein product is CASSYRTANTGELFF.

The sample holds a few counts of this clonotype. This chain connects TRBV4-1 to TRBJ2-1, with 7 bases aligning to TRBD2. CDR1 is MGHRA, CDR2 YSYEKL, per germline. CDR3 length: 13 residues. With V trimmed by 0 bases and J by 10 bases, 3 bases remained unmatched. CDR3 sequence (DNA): TGCGCCAGCAGCCAAGATCCGGGGGGAGAGCAGTTCTTC. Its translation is CASSQDPGGEQFF.

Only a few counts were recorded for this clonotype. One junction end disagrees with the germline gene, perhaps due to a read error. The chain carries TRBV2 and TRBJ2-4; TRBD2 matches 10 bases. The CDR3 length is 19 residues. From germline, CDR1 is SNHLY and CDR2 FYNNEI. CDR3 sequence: CASSEVMTSGPIAKNIQYF. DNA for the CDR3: TGTGCCAGCAGTGAAGTCATGACTAGCGGGCCTATTGCCAAAAACATTCAGTACTTT.

The CDR3 loop reads CSVLRTGNNEQFF. CDR3 nucleotide sequence: TGCAGCGTTCTTAGGACAGGGAACAATGAGCAGTTCTTC. This chain links TRBV29-1 with TRBJ2-1; TRBD1 aligns across 8 bases. Looked up from germline, CDR1 is SQVTM and CDR2 is ANQGSEA. V dropped 5 bases and J dropped 5; count of bases not matched to a gene: 5. The CDR3 length is 13 residues.

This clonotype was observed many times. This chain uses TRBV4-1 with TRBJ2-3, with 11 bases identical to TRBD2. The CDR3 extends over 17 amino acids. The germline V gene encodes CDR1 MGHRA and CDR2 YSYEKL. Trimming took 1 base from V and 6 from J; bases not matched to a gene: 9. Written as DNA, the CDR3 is TGCGCCAGCAGCCAAGTCGGGATAGCGGGGGGGTCTGATACGCAGTATTTT. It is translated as CASSQVGIAGGSDTQYF.

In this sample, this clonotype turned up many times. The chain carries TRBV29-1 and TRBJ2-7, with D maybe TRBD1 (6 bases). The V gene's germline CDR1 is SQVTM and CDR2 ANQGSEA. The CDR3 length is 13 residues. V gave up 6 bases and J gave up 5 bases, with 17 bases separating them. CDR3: CSVEQGKGDEQYF. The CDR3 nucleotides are TGCAGCGTGGAACAGGGAAAAGGGGACGAGCAGTACTTC.